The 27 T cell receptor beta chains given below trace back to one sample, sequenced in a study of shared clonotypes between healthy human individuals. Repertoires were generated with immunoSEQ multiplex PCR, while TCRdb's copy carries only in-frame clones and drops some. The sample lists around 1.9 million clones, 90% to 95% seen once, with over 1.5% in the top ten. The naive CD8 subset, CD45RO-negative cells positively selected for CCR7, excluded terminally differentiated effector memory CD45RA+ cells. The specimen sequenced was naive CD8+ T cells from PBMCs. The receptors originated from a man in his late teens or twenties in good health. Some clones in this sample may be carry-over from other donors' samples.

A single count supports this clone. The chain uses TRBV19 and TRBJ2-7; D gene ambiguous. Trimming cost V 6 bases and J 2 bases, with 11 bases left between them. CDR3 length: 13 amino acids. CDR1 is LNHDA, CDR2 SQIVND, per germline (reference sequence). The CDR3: CASSFGPAYEQYF. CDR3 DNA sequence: TGTGCCAGTAGCTTCGGACCAGCCTACGAGCAGTACTTC.

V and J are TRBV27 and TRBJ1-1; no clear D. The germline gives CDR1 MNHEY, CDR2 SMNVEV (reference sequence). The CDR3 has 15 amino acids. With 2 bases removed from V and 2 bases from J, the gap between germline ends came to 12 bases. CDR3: CASSLRLSGNTEAFF. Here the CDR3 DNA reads TGTGCCAGCAGTTTAAGGCTTTCGGGAAACACTGAAGCTTTCTTT.

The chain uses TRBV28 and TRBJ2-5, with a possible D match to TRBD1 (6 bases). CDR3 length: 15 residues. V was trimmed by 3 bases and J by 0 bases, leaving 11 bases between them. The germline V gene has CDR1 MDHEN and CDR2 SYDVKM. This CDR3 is CASSFSGHYQETQYF. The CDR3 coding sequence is TGTGCCAGCAGTTTTTCGGGACATTACCAAGAGACCCAGTACTTC.

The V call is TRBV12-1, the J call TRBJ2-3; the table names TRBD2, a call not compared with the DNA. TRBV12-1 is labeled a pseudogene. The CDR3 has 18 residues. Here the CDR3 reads CASSDNHGTSGRADTQYF. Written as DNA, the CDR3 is TGTGCCAGCAGCGACAACCACGGGACTAGCGGGAGGGCAGATACGCAGTATTTT.

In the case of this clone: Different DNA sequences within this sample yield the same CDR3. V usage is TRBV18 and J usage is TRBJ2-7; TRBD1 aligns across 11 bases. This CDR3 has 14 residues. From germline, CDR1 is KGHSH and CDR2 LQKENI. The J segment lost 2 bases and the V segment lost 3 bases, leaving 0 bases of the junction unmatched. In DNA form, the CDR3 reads TGTGCCAGCTCACCGGGACAGGGGGCCTACGAGCAGTACTTC. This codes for CASSPGQGAYEQYF. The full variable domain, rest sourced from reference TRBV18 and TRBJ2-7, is NAGVMQNPRHLVRRRGQEARLRCSPMKGHSHVYWYRQLPEEGLKFMVYLQKENIIDESGMPKERFSAEFPKEGPSILRIQQVVRGDSAAYFCASSPGQGAYEQYFGPGTRLTVT.

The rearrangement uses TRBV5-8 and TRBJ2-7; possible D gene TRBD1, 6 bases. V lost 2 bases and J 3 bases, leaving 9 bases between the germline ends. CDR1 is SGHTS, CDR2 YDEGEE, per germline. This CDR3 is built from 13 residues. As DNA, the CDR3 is TGTGCCAGCAGCTTCAACAGGGACTACGAGCAGTACTTC. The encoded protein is CASSFNRDYEQYF.

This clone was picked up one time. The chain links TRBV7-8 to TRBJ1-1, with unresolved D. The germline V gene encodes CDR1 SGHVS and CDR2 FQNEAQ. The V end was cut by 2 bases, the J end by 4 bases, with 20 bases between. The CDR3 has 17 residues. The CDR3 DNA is TGTGCCAGCAGCTTACCTGGCGGAGGCTGGAGAGCCACTGAAGCTTTCTTT. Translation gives CASSLPGGGWRATEAFF.

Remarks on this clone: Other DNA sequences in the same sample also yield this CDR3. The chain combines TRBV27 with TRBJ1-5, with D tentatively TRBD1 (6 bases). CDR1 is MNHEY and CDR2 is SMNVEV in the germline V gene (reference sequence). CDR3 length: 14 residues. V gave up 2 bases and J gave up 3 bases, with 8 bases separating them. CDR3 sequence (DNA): TGTGCCAGCAGTTTAGGACAGCCCAATCAGCCCCAGCATTTT. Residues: CASSLGQPNQPQHF.

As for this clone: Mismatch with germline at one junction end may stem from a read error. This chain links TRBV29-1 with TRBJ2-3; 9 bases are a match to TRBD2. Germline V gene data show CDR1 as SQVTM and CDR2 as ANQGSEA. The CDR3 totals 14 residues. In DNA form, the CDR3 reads TGCAGCGTAGAAGGGCGGGAGGGCCGGGATACGCAGTATTTT. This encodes CSVEGREGRDTQYF.

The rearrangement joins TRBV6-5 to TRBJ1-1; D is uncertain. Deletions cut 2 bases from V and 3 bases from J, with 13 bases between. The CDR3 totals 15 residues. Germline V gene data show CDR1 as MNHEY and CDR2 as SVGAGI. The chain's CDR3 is CASSYNEGTHTEAFF. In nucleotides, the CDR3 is TGTGCCAGCAGTTACAATGAGGGAACCCACACTGAAGCTTTCTTT.

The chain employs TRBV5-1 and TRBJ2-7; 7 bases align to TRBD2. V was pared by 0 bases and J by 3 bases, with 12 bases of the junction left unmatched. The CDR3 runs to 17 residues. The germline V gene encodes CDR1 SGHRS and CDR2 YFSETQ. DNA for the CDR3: TGCGCCAGCAGCTTGGGGTTAGCGGGCACCCTTCTCTACGAGCAGTACTTC. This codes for CASSLGLAGTLLYEQYF.

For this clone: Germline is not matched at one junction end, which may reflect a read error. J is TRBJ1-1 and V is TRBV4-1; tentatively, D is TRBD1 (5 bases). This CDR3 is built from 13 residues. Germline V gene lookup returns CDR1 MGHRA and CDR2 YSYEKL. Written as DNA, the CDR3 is TGCGCCGGCAGCCAGCTAGGGGTGTCTGAAGCTTTCTTT. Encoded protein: CAGSQLGVSEAFF.

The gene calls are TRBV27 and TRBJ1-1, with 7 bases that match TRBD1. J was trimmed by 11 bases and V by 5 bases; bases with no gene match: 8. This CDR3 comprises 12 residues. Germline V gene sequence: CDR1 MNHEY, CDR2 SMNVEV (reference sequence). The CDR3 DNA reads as TGTGCCAGCAGTCCGTTGCTGGGACAGGCTTTCTTT. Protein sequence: CASSPLLGQAFF.

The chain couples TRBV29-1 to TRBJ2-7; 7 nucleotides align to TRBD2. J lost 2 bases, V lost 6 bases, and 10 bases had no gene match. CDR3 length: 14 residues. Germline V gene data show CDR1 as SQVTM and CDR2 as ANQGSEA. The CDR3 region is CSVQFSGPTYEQYF. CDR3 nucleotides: TGCAGCGTCCAATTTAGCGGGCCAACCTACGAGCAGTACTTC.

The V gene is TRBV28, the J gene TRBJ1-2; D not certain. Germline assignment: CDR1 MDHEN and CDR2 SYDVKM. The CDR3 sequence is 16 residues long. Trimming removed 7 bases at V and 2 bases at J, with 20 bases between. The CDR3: CASKYRPGIANYGYTF. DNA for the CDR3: TGTGCCAGCAAATACCGACCGGGGATCGCAAACTATGGCTACACCTTC.

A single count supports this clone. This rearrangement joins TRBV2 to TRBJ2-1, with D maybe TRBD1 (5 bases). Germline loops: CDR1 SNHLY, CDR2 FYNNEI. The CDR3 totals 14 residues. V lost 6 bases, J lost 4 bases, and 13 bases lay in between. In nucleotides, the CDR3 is TGTGCCAGCAGACCTCCACAGGCATACAATGAGCAGTTCTTC. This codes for CASRPPQAYNEQFF.

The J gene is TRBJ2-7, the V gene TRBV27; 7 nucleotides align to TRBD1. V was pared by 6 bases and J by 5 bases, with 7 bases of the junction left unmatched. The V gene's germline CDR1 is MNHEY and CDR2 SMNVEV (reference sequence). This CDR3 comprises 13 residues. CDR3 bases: TGTGCCAGCAGCGGAGACAGGGTGAACGAGCAGTACTTC. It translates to CASSGDRVNEQYF.

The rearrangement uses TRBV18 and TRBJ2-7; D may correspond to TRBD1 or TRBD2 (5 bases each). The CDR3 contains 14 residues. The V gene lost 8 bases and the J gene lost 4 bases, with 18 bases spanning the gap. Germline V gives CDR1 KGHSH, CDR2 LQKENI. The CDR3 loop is CASTDEGLGYEQYF. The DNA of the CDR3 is TGTGCCAGCACTGACGAGGGGCTCGGGTACGAGCAGTACTTC.

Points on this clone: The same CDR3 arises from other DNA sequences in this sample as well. The CDR3 reads CASSSSGSTDTQYF. Here the CDR3 DNA reads TGTGCCAGCAGTTCGTCGGGGAGCACAGATACGCAGTATTTT. The gene calls are TRBV27 and TRBJ2-3; a possible D gene is TRBD2 (5 bases). CDR1 is MNHEY and CDR2 is SMNVEV in the germline V gene (reference sequence). There are 14 residues in the CDR3. Deletions cut 4 bases from V and 0 bases from J, with 8 bases between.

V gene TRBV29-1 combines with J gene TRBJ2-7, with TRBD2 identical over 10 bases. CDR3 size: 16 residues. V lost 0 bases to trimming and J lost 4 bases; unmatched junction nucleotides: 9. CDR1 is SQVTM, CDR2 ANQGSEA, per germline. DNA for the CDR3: TGCAGCGTTGAAGACGAGGGGCTAGCGGGAGTTTACGAGCAGTACTTC. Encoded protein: CSVEDEGLAGVYEQYF.

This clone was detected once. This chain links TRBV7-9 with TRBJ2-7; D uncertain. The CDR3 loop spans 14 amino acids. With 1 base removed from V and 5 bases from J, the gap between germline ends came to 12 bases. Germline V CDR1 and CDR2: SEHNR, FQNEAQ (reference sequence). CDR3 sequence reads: CASSLVLGANEQYF. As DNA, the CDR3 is TGTGCCAGCAGCTTAGTTCTGGGCGCGAACGAGCAGTACTTC.

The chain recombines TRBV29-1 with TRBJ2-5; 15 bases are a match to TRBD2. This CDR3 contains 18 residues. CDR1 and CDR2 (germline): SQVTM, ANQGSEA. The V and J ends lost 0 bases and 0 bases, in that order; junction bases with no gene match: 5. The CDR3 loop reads CSVEDWGTSGRNQETQYF. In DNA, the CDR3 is TGCAGCGTTGAAGATTGGGGGACTAGCGGGAGGAACCAAGAGACCCAGTACTTC.

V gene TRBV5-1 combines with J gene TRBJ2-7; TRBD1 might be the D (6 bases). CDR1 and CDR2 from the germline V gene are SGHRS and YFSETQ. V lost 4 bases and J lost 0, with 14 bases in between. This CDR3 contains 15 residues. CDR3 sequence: CASSGGQPISYEQYF. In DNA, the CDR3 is TGCGCCAGCAGCGGCGGACAGCCGATCTCCTACGAGCAGTACTTC.

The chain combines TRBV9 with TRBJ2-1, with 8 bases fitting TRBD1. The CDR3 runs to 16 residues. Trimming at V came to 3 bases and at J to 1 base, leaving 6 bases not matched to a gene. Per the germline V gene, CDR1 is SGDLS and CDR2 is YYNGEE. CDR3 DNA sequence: TGTGCCAGCAGCGCCACGACAGGGGAGTCCTACAATGAGCAGTTCTTC. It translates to CASSATTGESYNEQFF.

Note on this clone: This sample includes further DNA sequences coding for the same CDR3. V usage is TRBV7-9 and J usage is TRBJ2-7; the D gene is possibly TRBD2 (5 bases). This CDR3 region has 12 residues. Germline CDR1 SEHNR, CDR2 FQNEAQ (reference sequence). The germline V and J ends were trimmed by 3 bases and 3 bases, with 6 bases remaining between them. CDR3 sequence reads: CASSFGLYEQYF. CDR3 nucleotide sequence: TGTGCCAGCAGCTTCGGACTCTACGAGCAGTACTTC.

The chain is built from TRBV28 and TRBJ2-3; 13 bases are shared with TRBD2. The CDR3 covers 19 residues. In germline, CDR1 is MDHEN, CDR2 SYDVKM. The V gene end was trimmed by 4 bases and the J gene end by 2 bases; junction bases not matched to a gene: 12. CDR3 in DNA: TGTGCCAGCAGTTCTTCACTAGCGGGAGGGCCTGGCCCCACAGATACGCAGTATTTT. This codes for CASSSSLAGGPGPTDTQYF. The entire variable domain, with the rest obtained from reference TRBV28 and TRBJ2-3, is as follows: DVKVTQSSRYLVKRTGEKVFLECVQDMDHENMFWYRQDPGLGLRLIYFSYDVKMKEKGDIPEGYSVSREKKERFSLILESASTNQTSMYLCASSSSLAGGPGPTDTQYFGPGTRLTVL.

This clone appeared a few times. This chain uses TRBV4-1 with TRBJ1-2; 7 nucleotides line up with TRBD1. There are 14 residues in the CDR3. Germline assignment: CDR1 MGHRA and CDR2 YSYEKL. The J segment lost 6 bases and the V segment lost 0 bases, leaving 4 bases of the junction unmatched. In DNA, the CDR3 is TGCGCCAGCAGCCAAGATACAGGGGCTAATGGCTACACCTTC. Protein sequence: CASSQDTGANGYTF.